The clone carrying this T cell receptor (beta chain) showed up just a few times. One end of the junction varies from germline; a read error may be responsible. Germline V CDR1 and CDR2: MNHEY, SVGEGT. CDR3 size: 13 residues. Generated by immunoSEQ multiplex PCR, the TCRdb table keeps only in-frame clones and is missing some. Of about 280,000 clones detected, 82% appear once; the ten largest clones hold more than 4%. The sample is drawn from a study of blood T cell repertoires in COVID-19. For the study at large: Acute and convalescent COVID-19 specimens originated in the United States, Italy and Spain.

Cohorts were assigned according to the clinical history that participants reported. The clonotype was recovered from a man between 35 and 55 years old who had been exposed to COVID-19. V gene TRBV6-2 or TRBV6-3 combines with J gene TRBJ2-1; 10 positions agree with TRBD1. The sample was PBMCs or T cells enriched from blood (not recorded which). CDR3 bases: TGTGCCAGCAGTTTAATTACCGGGACAGGGGTGCTCTTC. Residues: CASSLITGTGVLF.